What follows describes a single T cell receptor (beta chain). The sample originates from a study of blood T cell repertoires in COVID-19. On the study more broadly: Specimens from acute and convalescent COVID-19 originated in the United States, Italy and Spain. PBMCs, B-cell-depleted T cells, or T cells provided the cDNA or gDNA that made up the material.

Original data processing: Estimates of nucleated cell counts were drawn from the amplification of reference gene primers. Data came from immunoSEQ multiplex PCR; TCRdb stores just in-frame clones and leaves some out. V, J and clone size are taken as reported in that table, and D and trimming were inferred from the DNA itself. The sample records 180,000 or so clones, about 86% being singletons. Sequenced material: peripheral blood. The clonotype originates from a human donor with acute or convalescent COVID-19. The donor label of this sample is uncertain.

This CDR3 is CASSLDSRTGGSSYNSPLHF. DNA of the CDR3: TGTGCCAGCAGCTTAGACAGTCGGACAGGGGGTTCGTCCTATAATTCACCCCTCCACTTT. V and J are TRBV11-3 and TRBJ1-6; 10 nucleotides line up with TRBD1. CDR3 length: 20 residues. The junction had 9 bases not matched to a gene; V was cut back by 0 bases and J by 1 base. Per the germline V gene, CDR1 is SGHNT and CDR2 is YENEEA.